The T cell receptor beta chain under discussion was sequenced for a study of T cells in Graves' hyperthyroidism and ophthalmopathy. The study excluded patients with uncontrolled infection, other autoimmune disease, pregnancy or lactation. TCR beta CDR3 region amplification was performed from RNA transcripts. During a first-round RT-PCR of the TCR CDR3, the HTBI primer set was used. TCRdb ran MiXCR on the multiplex PCR reads and lists one entry per CDR3 protein. The sample carries more than 550,000 distinct CDR3 sequences, roughly 45% recorded once. The CDR3 runs to 16 residues. The germline V gene has CDR1 SGHVS and CDR2 FNYEAQ. The ends were cut back, 6 bases at V and 3 bases at J, with 20 bases in the middle.

Sequenced sample: peripheral blood or thyroid tissue (not recorded which). The chain has TRBV7-6 and TRBJ1-2; a possible D gene is TRBD1 (6 bases). The sequence was obtained from an adult man with Graves' disease, either hyperthyroidism or ophthalmopathy (not recorded which). In nucleotides, the CDR3 is TGTGCCAGCAGTTACGTACGGCGGGGGGCAGACTATGGCTACACCTTC. As protein: CASSYVRRGADYGYTF.